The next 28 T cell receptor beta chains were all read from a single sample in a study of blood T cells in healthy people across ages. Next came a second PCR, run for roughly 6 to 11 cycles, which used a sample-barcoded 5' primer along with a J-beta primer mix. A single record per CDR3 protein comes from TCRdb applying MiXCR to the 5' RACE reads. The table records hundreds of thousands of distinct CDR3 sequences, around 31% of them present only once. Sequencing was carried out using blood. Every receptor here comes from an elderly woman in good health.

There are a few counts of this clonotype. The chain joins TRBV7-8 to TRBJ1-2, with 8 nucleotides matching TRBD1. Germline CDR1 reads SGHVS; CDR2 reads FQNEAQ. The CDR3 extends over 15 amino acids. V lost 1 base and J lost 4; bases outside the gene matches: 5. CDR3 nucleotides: TGTGCCAGCAGCTTAGACAACGACAGGGGCTATGGCTACACCTTC. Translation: CASSLDNDRGYGYTF.

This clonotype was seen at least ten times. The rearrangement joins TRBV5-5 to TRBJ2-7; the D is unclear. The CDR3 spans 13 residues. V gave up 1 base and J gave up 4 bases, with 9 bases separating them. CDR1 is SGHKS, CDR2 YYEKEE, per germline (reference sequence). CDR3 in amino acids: CASSLSVGYEQYF. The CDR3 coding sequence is TGTGCCAGCAGCTTGAGTGTAGGTTACGAGCAGTACTTC. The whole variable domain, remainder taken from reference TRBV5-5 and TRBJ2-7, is DAGVTQSPTHLIKTRGQQVTLRCSPISGHKSVSWYQQVLGQGPQFIFQYYEKEERGRGNFPDRFSARQFPNYSSELNVNALLLGDSALYLCASSLSVGYEQYFGPGTRLTVT.

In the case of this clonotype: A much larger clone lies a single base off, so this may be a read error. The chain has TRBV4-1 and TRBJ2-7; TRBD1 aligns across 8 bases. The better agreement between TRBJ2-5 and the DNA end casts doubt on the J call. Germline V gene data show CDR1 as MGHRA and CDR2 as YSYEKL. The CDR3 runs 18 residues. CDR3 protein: CASSQDQGTGTLGKTQYF. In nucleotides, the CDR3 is TGCGCCAGCAGCCAAGATCAGGGGACAGGAACCCTGGGGAAGACCCAGTACTTC.

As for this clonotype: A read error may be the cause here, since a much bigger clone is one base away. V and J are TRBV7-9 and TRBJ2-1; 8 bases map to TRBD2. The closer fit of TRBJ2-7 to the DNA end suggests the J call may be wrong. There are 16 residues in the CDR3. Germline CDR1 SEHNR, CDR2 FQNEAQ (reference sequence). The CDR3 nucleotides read TGTGCCAGCAGCTCTATTGGACTAGCTTCCTACAATGAGCAGTACTTC. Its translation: CASSSIGLASYNEQYF.

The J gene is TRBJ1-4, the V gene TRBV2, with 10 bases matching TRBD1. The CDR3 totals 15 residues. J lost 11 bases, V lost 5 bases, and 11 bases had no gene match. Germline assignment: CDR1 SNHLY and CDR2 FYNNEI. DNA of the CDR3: TGTGCCAGCAGTCGCCAAGAGACAGGGGGCATGAAACTGTTTTTT. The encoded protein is CASSRQETGGMKLFF.

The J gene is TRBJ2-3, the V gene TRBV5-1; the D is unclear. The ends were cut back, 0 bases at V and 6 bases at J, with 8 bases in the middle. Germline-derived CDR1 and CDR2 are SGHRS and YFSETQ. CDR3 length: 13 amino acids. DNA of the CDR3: TGCGCCAGCAGCTTGGAAGGAATCGATACGCAGTATTTT. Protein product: CASSLEGIDTQYF.

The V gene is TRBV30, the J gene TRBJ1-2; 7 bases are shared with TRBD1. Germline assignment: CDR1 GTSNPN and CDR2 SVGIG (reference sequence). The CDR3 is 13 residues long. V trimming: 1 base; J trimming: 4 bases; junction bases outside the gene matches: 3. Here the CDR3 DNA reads TGTGCCTGGAGTGCGGACAGGCTCTATGGCTACACCTTC. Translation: CAWSADRLYGYTF. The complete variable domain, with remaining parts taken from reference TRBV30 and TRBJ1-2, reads SQTIHQWPATLVQPVGSPLSLECTVEGTSNPNLYWYRQAAGRGLQLLFYSVGIGQISSEVPQNLSASRPQDRQFILSSKKLLLSDSGFYLCAWSADRLYGYTFGSGTRLTVV.

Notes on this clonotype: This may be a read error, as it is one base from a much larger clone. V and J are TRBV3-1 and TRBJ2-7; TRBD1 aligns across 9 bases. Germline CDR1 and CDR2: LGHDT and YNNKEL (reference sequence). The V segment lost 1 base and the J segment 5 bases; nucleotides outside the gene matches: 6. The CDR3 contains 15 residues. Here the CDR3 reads CASSQVYRGPHEQYF. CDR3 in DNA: TGTGCCAGCAGCCAAGTCTACAGGGGGCCCCACGAGCAGTACTTC.

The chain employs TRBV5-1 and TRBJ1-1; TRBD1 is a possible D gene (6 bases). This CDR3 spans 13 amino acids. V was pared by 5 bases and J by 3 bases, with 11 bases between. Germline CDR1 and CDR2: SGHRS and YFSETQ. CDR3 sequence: CASRSGVDTEAFF. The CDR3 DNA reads TGCGCCAGCAGGTCAGGGGTGGACACTGAAGCTTTCTTT. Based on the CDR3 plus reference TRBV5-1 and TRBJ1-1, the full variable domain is KAGVTQTPRYLIKTRGQQVTLSCSPISGHRSVSWYQQTPGQGLQFLFEYFSETQRNKGNFPGRFSGRQFSNSRSEMNVSTLELGDSALYLCASRSGVDTEAFFGQGTRLTVV.

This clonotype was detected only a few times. Here the CDR3 reads CASSLGQGARTQYF. As DNA, the CDR3 is TGCGCCAGCAGCTTGGGACAGGGGGCTCGTACGCAGTATTTT. The chain carries TRBV5-1 and TRBJ2-3; 10 nucleotides align to TRBD1. This CDR3 contains 14 residues. The junction had 3 bases not matched to a gene; V was cut back by 0 bases and J by 8 bases. Germline V gene lookup returns CDR1 SGHRS and CDR2 YFSETQ.

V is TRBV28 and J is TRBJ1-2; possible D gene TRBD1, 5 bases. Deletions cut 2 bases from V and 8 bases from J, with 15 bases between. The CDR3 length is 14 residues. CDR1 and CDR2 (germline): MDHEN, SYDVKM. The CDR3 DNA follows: TGTGCCAGCAGTTTACCTCCCAAGAGGGACGGCTACACCTTC. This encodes CASSLPPKRDGYTF.

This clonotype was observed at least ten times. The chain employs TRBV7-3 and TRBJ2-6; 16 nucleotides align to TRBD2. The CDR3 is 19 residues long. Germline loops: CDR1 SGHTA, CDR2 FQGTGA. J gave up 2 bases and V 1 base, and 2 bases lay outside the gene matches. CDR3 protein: CASSLRGLAGGPGANVLTF. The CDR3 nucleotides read TGTGCCAGCAGCTTAAGGGGACTAGCGGGGGGGCCTGGGGCCAACGTCCTGACTTTC.

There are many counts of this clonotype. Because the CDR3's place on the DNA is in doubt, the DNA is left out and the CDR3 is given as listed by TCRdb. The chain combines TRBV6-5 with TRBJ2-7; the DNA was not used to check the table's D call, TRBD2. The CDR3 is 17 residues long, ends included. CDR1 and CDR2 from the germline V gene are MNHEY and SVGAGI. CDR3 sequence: CASSTSGTSGGAYEQYF.

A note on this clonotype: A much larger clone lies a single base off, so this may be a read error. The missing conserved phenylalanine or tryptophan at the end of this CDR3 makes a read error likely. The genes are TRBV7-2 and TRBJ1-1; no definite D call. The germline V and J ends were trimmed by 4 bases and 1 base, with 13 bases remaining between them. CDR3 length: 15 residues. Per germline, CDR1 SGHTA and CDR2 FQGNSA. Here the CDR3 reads CASSSDGSRNTEAFV. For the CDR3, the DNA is TGTGCCAGCAGCTCCGACGGGAGTCGGAACACTGAAGCTTTCGTT.

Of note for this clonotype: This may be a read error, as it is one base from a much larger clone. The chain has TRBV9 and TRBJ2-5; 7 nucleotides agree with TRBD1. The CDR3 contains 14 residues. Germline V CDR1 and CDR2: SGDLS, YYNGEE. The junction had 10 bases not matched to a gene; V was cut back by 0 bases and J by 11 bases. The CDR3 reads CASSVETGLNEQYF. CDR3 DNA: TGTGCCAGCAGCGTAGAGACAGGGTTAAATGAGCAGTACTTC.

The CDR3 nucleotides are TGTGCCAGCGGGGGTCCCTTAACAGGATACGAGCAGTACTTC. Amino acid sequence: CASGGPLTGYEQYF. The chain recombines TRBV6-2 or TRBV6-3 with TRBJ2-7, with D perhaps given as TRBD1 or TRBD2 (5 bases each). The CDR3 is made up of 14 amino acids. Per germline, CDR1 MNHEY and CDR2 SVGEGT. V was pared by 8 bases and J by 4 bases, with 18 bases between.

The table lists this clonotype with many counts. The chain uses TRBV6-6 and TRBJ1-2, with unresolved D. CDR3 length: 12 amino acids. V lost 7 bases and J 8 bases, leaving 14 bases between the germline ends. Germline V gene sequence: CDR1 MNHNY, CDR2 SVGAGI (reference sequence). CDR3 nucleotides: TGTGCCAGCACCCAGACGGTCGGGGGCTACACCTTC. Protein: CASTQTVGGYTF.

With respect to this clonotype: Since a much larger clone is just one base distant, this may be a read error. CDR3 residues: CATSSPPDYGHTF. CDR3 nucleotides: TGTGCCACCAGCAGCCCCCCGGACTATGGCCACACCTTC. The J gene is TRBJ1-2, the V gene TRBV15; no clear D. This CDR3 is built from 13 residues. CDR1 is LNHNV and CDR2 is YYDKDF in the germline V gene (reference sequence).

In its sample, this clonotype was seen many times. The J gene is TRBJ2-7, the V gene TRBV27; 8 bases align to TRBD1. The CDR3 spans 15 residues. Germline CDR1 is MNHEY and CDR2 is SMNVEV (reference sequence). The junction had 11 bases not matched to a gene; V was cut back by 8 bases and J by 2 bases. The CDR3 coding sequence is TGTGCCAGCGCACCCCCGGGACAGGTCCCCTACGAGCAGTACTTC. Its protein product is CASAPPGQVPYEQYF.

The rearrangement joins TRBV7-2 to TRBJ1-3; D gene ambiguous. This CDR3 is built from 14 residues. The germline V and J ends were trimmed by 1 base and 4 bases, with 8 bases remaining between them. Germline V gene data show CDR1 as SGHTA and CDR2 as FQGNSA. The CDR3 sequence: CASSLGERGNTIYF. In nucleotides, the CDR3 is TGTGCCAGCAGCTTAGGGGAAAGAGGAAACACCATATATTTT.

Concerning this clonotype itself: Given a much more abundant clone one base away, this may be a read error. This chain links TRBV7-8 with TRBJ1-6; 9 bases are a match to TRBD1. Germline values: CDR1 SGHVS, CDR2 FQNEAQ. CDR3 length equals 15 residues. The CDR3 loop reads CASSAPGTGNSSLHF. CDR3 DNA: TGTGCCAGCAGCGCCCCCGGGACAGGGAATTCATCCCTCCACTTT.

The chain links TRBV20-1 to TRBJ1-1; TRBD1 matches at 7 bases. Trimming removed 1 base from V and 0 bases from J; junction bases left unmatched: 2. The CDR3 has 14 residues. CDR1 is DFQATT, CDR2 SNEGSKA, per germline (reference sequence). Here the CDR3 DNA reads TGCAGTGCTAGAGCCGACAGGGTGAACACTGAAGCTTTCTTT. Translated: CSARADRVNTEAFF.

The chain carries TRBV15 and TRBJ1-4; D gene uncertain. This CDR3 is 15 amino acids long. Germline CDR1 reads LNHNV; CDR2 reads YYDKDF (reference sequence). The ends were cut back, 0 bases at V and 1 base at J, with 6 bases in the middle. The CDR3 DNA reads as TGTGCCACCAGCAGAGATCCGGGAACTAATGAAAAACTGTTTTTT. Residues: CATSRDPGTNEKLFF.

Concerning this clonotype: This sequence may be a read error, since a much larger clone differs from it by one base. As DNA, the CDR3 is TGTACCAGCAGTGAAGGACTAGCCTTCAGGGATGAGCAGTTCTTC. Residues: CTSSEGLAFRDEQFF. The chain carries TRBV2 and TRBJ2-1; TRBD2 matches at 8 bases. Germline V gene lookup returns CDR1 SNHLY and CDR2 FYNNEI. There are 15 residues in the CDR3.

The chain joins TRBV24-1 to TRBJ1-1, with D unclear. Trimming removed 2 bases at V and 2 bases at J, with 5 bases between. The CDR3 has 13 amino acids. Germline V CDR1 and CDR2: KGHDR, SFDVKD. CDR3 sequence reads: CATSDSGNTEAFF. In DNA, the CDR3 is TGTGCCACCAGTGATTCCGGCAACACTGAAGCTTTCTTT.

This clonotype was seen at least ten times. CDR3 coding DNA: TGTGCCAGCAGTTGGGACAGCGGGGGGCCCACAGATACGCAGTATTTT. Translated: CASSWDSGGPTDTQYF. The genes are TRBV12-3 or TRBV12-4 and TRBJ2-3; 9 nucleotides agree with TRBD2. V lost 4 bases, J lost 2 bases, and 7 bases stayed unmatched. This CDR3 spans 16 amino acids.

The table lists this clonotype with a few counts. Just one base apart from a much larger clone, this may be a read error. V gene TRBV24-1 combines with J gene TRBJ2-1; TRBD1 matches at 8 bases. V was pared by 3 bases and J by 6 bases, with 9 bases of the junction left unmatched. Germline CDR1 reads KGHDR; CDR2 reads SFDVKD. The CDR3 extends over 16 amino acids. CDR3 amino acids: CATSDPGQGGCNEQFF. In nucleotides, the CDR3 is TGTGCCACCAGTGATCCCGGACAGGGCGGATGCAATGAGCAGTTCTTC.

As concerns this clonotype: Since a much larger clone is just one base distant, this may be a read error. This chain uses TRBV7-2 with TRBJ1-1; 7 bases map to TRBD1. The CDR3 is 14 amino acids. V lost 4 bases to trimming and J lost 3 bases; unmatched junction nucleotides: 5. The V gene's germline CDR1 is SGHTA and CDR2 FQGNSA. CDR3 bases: TGTACCAGCAGCTCAGACAGGGCGGACACTGAAGCTTTCTTT. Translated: CTSSSDRADTEAFF.